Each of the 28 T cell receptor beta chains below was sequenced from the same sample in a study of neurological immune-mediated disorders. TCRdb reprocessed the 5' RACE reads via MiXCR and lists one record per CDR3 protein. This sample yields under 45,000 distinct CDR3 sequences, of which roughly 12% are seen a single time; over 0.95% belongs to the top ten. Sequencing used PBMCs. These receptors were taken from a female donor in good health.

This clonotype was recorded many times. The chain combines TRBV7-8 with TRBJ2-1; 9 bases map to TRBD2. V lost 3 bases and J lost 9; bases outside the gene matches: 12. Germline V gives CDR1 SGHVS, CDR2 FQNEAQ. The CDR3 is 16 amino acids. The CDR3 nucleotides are TGTGCCAGCAGCTTGGCCGTAGCGGGGGCTCGGAGTGAGCAGTTCTTC. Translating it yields CASSLAVAGARSEQFF.

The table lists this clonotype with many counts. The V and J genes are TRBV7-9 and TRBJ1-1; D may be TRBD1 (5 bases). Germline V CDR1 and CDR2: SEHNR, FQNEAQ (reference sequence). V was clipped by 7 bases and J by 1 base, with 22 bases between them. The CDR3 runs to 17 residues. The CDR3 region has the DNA TGTGCCAGCATCCTCCCCGGTTCTGGGGCTCGGAACACTGAAGCTTTCTTT. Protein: CASILPGSGARNTEAFF.

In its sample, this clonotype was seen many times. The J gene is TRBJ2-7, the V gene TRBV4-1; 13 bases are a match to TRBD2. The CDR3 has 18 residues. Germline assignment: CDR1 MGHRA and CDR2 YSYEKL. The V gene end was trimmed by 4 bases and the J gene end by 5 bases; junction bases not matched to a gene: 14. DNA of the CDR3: TGCGCCAGCAGCCGTCGACCGGACACTAGCGGGGGGGAGGACGAGCAGTACTTC. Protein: CASSRRPDTSGGEDEQYF.

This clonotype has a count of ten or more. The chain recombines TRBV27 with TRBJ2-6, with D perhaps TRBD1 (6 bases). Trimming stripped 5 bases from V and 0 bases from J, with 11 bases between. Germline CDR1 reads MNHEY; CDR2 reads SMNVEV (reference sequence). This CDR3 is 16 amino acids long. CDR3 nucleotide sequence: TGTGCCAGCAGTACCGGACAGCTCTCTGGGGCCAACGTCCTGACTTTC. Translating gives CASSTGQLSGANVLTF.

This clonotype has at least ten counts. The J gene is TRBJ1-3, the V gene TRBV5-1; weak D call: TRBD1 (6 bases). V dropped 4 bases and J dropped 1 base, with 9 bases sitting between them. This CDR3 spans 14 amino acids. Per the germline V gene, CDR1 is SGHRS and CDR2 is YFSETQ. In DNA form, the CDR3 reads TGCGCCAGCAGCCGGGACATTTCTGGAAACACCATATATTTT. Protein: CASSRDISGNTIYF.

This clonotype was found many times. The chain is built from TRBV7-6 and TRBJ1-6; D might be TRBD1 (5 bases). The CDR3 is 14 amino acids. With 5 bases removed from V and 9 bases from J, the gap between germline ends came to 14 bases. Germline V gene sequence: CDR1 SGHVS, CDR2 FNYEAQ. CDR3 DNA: TGTGCCAGCAGCCCAGCTGCGGGGGGTTCACCCCTCCACTTT. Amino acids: CASSPAAGGSPLHF. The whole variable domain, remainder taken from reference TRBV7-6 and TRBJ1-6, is GAGVSQSPRYKVTKRGQDVALRCDPISGHVSLYWYRQALGQGPEFLTYFNYEAQQDKSGLPNDRFSAERPEGSISTLTIQRTEQRDSAMYRCASSPAAGGSPLHFGNGTRLTVT.

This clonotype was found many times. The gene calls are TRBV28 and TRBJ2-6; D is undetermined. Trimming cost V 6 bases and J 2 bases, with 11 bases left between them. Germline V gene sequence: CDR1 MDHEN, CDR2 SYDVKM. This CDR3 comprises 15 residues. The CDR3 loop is CASSLRLTGANVLTF. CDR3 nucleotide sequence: TGTGCCAGCAGCTTAAGATTAACTGGGGCCAACGTCCTGACTTTC. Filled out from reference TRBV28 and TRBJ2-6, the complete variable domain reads DVKVTQSSRYLVKRTGEKVFLECVQDMDHENMFWYRQDPGLGLRLIYFSYDVKMKEKGDIPEGYSVSREKKERFSLILESASTNQTSMYLCASSLRLTGANVLTFGAGSRLTVL.

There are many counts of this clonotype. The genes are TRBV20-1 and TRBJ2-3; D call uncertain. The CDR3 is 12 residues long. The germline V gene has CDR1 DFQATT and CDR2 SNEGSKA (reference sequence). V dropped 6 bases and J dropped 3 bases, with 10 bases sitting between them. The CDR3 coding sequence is TGCAGTGCCGTGGGAAGGACAGATACGCAGTATTTT. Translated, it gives CSAVGRTDTQYF.

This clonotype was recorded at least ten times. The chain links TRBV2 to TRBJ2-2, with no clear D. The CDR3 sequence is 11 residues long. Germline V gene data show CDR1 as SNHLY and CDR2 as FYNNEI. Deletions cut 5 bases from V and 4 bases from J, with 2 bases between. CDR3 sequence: CASSTTGELFF. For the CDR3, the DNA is TGTGCCAGCAGTACCACCGGGGAGCTGTTTTTT.

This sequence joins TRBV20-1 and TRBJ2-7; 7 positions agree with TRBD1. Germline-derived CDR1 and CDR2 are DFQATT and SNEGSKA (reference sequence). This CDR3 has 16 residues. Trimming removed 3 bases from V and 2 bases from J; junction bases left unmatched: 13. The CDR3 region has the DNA TGCAGTGCTAGCCACCAGCGGACAGGAAATACCTACGAGCAGTACTTC. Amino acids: CSASHQRTGNTYEQYF.

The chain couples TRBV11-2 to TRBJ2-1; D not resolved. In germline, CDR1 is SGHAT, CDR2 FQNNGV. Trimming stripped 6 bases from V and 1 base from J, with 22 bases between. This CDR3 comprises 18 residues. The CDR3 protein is CASSTPIDSFTSYNEQFF. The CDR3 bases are TGTGCCAGCAGTACCCCCATTGATAGCTTCACGTCCTACAATGAGCAGTTCTTC.

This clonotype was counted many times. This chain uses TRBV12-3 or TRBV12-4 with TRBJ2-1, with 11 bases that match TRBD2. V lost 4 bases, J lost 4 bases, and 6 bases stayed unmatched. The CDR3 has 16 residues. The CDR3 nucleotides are TGTGCCAGCAGTTCACGTGCTAGCGGGAGGTACAATGAGCAGTTCTTC. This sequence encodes CASSSRASGRYNEQFF.

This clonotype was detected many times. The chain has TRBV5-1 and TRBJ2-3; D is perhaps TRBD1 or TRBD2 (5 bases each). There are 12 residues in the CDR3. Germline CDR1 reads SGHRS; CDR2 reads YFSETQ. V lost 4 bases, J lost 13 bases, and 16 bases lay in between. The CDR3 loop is CASSATRDREYF. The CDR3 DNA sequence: TGCGCCAGCAGCGCGACAAGGGACCGGGAGTATTTT.

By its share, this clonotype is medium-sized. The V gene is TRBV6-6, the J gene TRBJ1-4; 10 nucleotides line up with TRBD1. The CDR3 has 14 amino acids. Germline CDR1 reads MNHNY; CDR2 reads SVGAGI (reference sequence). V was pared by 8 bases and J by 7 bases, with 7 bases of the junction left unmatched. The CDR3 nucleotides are TGTGCCAGCCTGACCGGGACAGGGGTTGAAAAACTGTTTTTT. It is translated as CASLTGTGVEKLFF.

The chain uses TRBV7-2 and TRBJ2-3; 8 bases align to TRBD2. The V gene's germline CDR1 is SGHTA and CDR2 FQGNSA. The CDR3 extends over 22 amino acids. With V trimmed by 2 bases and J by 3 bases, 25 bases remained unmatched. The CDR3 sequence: CASSLKPSGGNFVGGRTDTQYF. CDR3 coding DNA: TGTGCCAGCAGCTTAAAGCCCTCGGGAGGGAATTTCGTAGGAGGACGAACAGATACGCAGTATTTT.

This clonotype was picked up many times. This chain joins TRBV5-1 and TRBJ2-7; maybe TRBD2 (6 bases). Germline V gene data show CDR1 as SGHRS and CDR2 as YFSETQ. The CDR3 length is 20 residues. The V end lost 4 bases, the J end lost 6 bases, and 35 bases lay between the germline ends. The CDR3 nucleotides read TGCGCCAGCAGCCACTGGGGCGGGACGGCAGACTCGGCGGAGGGATCCGAGCAGTACTTC. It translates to CASSHWGGTADSAEGSEQYF. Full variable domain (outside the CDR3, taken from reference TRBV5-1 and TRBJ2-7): KAGVTQTPRYLIKTRGQQVTLSCSPISGHRSVSWYQQTPGQGLQFLFEYFSETQRNKGNFPGRFSGRQFSNSRSEMNVSTLELGDSALYLCASSHWGGTADSAEGSEQYFGPGTRLTVT.

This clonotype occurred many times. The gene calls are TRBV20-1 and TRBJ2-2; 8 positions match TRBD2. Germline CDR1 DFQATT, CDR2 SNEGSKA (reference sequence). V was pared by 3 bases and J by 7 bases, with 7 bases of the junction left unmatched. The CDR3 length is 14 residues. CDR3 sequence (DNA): TGCAGTGCTAGTACCGGGAGGGCCGGCGGGGAGCTGTTTTTT. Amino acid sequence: CSASTGRAGGELFF.

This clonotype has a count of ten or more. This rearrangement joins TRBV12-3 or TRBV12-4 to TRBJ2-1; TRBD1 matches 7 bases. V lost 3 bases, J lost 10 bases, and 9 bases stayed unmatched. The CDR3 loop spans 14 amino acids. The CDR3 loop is CASSFGRGKREQFF. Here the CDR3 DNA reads TGTGCCAGCAGTTTTGGCAGGGGGAAGAGGGAGCAGTTCTTC.

The CDR3 coding sequence is TGTGCCAGCAGCCAATTTGTCAAGAGCTCTGGAAACACCATATATTTT. As protein: CASSQFVKSSGNTIYF. The chain links TRBV3-1 to TRBJ1-3; D is uncertain. V was shortened by 2 bases and J by 0 bases, with 11 bases between the two germline ends. The CDR3 is 16 residues long. In germline, CDR1 is LGHDT, CDR2 YNNKEL (reference sequence).

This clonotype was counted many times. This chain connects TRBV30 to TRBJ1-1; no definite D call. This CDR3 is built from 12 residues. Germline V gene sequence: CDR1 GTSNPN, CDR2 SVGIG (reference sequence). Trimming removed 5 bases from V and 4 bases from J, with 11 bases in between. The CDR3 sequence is CAWEAGPTEAFF. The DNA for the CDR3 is TGTGCCTGGGAGGCAGGACCCACTGAAGCTTTCTTT. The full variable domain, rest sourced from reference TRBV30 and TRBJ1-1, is SQTIHQWPATLVQPVGSPLSLECTVEGTSNPNLYWYRQAAGRGLQLLFYSVGIGQISSEVPQNLSASRPQDRQFILSSKKLLLSDSGFYLCAWEAGPTEAFFGQGTRLTVV.

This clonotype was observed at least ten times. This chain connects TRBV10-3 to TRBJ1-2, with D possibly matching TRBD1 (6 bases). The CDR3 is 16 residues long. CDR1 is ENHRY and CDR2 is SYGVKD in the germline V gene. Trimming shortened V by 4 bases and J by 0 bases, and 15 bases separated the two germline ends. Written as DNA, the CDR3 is TGTGCCATCAGTGGTAAGGACAGCCCAGCTAACTATGGCTACACCTTC. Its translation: CAISGKDSPANYGYTF.

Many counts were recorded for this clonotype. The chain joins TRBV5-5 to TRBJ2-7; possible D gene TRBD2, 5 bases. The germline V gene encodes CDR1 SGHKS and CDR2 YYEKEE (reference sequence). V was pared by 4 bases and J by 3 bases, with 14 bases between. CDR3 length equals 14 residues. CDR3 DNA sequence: TGTGCCAGCAGCCCGGGATCACGGGGCTACGAGCAGTACTTC. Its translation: CASSPGSRGYEQYF.

The DNA for the CDR3 is TGTGCCAGCACCCCGGGCGGGGGGTTATCCTACGAGCAGTACTTC. This codes for CASTPGGGLSYEQYF. V and J are TRBV6-5 and TRBJ2-7, with 8 bases fitting TRBD2. This CDR3 comprises 15 residues. CDR1 MNHEY and CDR2 SVGAGI come from the germline V gene. J lost 1 base, V lost 7 bases, and 9 bases had no gene match.

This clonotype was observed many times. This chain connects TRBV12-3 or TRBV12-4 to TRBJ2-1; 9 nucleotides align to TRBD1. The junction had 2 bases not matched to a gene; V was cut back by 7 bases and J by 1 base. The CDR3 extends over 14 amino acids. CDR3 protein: CASTQGASYNEQFF. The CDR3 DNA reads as TGTGCCAGCACACAGGGGGCTTCCTACAATGAGCAGTTCTTC.

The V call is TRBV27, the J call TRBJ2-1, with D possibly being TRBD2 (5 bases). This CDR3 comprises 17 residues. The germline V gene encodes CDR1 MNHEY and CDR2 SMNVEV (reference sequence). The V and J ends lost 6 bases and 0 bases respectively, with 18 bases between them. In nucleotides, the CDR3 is TGTGCCAGCAGCTTGGCCGAGGGCGGGCTCTCCTACAATGAGCAGTTCTTC. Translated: CASSLAEGGLSYNEQFF.

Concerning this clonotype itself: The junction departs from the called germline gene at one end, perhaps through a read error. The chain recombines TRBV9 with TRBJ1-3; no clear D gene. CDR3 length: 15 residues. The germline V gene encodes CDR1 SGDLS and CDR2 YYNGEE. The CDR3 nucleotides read TGTGCCAGCAGCGTAGAAGAGGACTTTGGATACACCATATATTTT. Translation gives CASSVEEDFGYTIYF.

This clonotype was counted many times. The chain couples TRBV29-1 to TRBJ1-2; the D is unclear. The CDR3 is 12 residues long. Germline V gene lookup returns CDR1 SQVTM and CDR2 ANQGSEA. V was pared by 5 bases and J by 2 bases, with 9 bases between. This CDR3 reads CSVNEQNYGYTF. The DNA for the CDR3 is TGCAGCGTTAATGAACAGAACTATGGCTACACCTTC.

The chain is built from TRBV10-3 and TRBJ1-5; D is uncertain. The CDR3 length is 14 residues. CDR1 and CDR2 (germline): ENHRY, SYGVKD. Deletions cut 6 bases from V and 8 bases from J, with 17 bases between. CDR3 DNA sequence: TGTGCCATCAGCAAGGAAGGGCGTCTGGAGCCCCAGCATTTT. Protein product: CAISKEGRLEPQHF.